Sequencing of this TCR beta chain was carried out in a study of regulatory and conventional T cells in RAG deficiency. Findings and limits, study-wide: These Omenn syndrome Treg sorts may hold peripherally activated cells instead. Omenn syndrome and CID/AS patients had around 100-fold fewer unique Treg TCR beta sequences, versus around 9.8-fold elsewhere. Omenn patients showed >85% Treg-Tconv overlap and shorter CDR3 lengths.

On this clone: Its antigen is currently unknown.

Conventional CD4+ T cells were sorted from blood as CD25-low CD127-high cells. Clones were sequenced by immunoSEQ multiplex PCR, and TCRdb holds only the in-frame ones, with some missing. The sample lists roughly 30,000 clones, roughly 96% occurring once. The germline V gene has CDR1 SNHLY and CDR2 FYNNEI. CDR3 length equals 18 residues. The V end was cut by 1 base, the J end by 0 bases, with 19 bases between. These same records also appear under a second study, on regulatory T cells. As that report states: Primers: 52 TRBV forward and 13 TRBJ reverse. Skewed V and J usage and few unique V-J pairs marked patient repertoires, most in Tregs.

The sequenced sample consisted of CD25- CD4+ T cells sorted from blood. The gene calls are TRBV2 and TRBJ2-7; possibly TRBD2 for D (6 bases). The source is a human donor in good health. This chain's CDR3 is CASSEDFPGVLSSYEQYF. The CDR3 DNA reads as TGTGCCAGCAGTGAAGACTTCCCGGGGGTACTGAGCTCCTACGAGCAGTACTTC.